This TCR beta chain emerged from a study of T cell responses to AZD1222 COVID-19 vaccine. Study results and limitations: Repertoires were obtained solely post-peak T cell response.

Clones were sequenced by immunoSEQ multiplex PCR, and TCRdb holds only the in-frame ones, with some missing. Seen here are roughly 140,000 clones, roughly 91% observed once, and the top ten hold 5.1%. As to this clone: Its antigen is as yet unknown.

The sequencing here drew on peripheral blood, taken on day 0 of AZD1222 vaccination. This sequence was found in an adult in good health.

The CDR3 loop reads CASSYPGSGYNEQFF. CDR3 bases: TGTGCCAGCAGCTACCCGGGGTCGGGGTACAATGAGCAGTTCTTC. This sequence joins TRBV3-1 (or the pseudogene TRBV3-2) and TRBJ2-1; D is perhaps TRBD2 (5 bases). CDR3 length: 15 residues. CDR1 and CDR2 (germline): LGHDT, YNNKEL (reference sequence). Trimming removed 5 bases at V and 4 bases at J, with 15 bases between.